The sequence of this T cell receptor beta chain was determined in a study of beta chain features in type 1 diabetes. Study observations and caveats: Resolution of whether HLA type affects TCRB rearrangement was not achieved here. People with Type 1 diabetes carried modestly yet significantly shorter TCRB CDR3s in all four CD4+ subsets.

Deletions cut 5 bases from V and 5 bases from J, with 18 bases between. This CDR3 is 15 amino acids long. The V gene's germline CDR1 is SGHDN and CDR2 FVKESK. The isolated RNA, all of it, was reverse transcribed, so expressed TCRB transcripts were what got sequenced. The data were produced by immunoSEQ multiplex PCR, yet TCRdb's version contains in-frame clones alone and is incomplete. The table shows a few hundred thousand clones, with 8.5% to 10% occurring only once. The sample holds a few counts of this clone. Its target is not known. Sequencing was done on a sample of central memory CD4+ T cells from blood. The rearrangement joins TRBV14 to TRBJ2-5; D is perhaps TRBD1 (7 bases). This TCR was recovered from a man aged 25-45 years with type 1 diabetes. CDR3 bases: TGTGCCAGCAGCGTAGGCGCGACAGGGAGGGAGACCCAGTACTTC. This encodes CASSVGATGRETQYF.